This T cell receptor (beta chain) came from a study of blood T cell repertoires in COVID-19. The ends lost 7 bases at V and 8 bases at J; junction bases unmatched: 7. The CDR3 is 13 residues long. Germline V gives CDR1 SGHRS, CDR2 YFSETQ. Here immunoSEQ multiplex PCR was the method, and the copy in TCRdb shows in-frame clones only, minus some. The sample has around 76,000 clones, 65% to 90% seen once; the top ten hold 6.9%. Seattle's enrolled individuals joined amid active infection and were then monitored longitudinally. The V call is TRBV5-1, the J call TRBJ2-1; 9 positions match TRBD2. Input material: peripheral blood. This sequence was found in a man aged 25-40 years with COVID-19, enrolled during active disease. The CDR3 loop reads CASQISGSYEQFF. The CDR3 bases are TGCGCCAGCCAAATTAGCGGGAGCTATGAGCAGTTCTTC.